A selection of T cell receptor beta chains follows, all from one sample in a study of OX40 agonist ivuxolimab in advanced cancers. TCRdb's table, derived via immunoSEQ multiplex PCR, lists solely in-frame clones and lacks some. The sample includes tens of thousands of clones, 88% seen only once; the top ten take about 1.6%. The sequencing here drew on CD4+ or CD8+ T cells sorted from blood, taken in a trial of the OX40 agonist ivuxolimab. The receptors originated from an adult with an advanced solid tumor such as melanoma, head and neck, liver or kidney cancer. Both conserved end residues are trimmed from each CDR3. The D gene is left open where the match is weak.

D: .
V: TRBV19
CDR3: ASSRADFNEKLF

D: TRBD1
V: TRBV10-3
CDR3: AIRYGTGQGAYEQY

D: .
V: TRBV19
CDR3: ASTGGRYGNTIY

D: .
V: TRBV14
CDR3: ASSQRYGDEKLF

D: .
V: TRBV10-3
CDR3: AIRSSTMRDTQY

D: TRBD2
V: TRBV11-1
CDR3: ASNARGSGADTQY

D: .
V: TRBV18
CDR3: ASSPPGQNTEAF

D: .
V: TRBV6-6
CDR3: ASRVSGANVLT

D: .
V: TRBV9
CDR3: ASSRGPGDNEQF

D: .
V: TRBV7-3
CDR3: ASSSPPQDTQY

D: TRBD1
V: TRBV5-1
CDR3: ASSLTGEPTEAF

D: .
V: TRBV6-5
CDR3: ASRPRDADRGY

D: .
V: TRBV5-1
CDR3: ASSLTGNTGELF

D: .
V: TRBV7-2
CDR3: ASSPPAGFGKLF